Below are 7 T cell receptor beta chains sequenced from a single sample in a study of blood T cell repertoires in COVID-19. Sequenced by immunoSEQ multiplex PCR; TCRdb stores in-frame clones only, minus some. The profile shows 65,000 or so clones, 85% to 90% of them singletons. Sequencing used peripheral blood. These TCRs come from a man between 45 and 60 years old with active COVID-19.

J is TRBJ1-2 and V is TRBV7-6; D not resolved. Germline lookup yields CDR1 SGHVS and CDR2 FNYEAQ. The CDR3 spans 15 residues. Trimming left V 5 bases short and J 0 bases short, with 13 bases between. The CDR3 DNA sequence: TGTGCCAGCAGCCCCCAGGAGGGTGCTAACTATGGCTACACCTTC. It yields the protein CASSPQEGANYGYTF.

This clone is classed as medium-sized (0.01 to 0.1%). The CDR3 loop is CASTQTSGSSYEQYF. The DNA of the CDR3 is TGTGCCAGCACCCAGACTAGCGGGAGTTCGTACGAGCAGTACTTC. The chain carries TRBV7-2 and TRBJ2-7, with 12 bases that match TRBD2. J was trimmed by 4 bases and V by 7 bases; bases with no gene match: 8. Germline-derived CDR1 and CDR2 are SGHTA and FQGNSA. The CDR3 length is 15 residues.

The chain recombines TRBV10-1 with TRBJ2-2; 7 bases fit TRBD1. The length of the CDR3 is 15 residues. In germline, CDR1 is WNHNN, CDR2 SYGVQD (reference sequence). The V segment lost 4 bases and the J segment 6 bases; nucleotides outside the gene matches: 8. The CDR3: CASSAGTANAGELFF. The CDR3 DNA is TGCGCCAGCAGTGCTGGGACAGCCAACGCCGGGGAGCTGTTTTTT.

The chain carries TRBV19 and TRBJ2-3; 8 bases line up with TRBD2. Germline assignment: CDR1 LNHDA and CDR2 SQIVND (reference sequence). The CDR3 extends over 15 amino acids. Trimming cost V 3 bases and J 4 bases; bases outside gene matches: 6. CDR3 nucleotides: TGTGCCAGTAGTATCCCCGGGGGGGCCGCAGATACGCAGTATTTT. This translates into CASSIPGGAADTQYF.

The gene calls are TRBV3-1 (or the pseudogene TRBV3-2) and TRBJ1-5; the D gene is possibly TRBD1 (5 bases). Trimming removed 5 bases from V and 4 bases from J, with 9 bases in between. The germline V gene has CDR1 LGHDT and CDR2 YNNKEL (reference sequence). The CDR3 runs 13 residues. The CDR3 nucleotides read TGTGCCAGCAGCTACAGACAGAATCAGCCCCAGCATTTT. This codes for CASSYRQNQPQHF.

DNA of the CDR3: TGTGCCACCAGCAGAGATCGGGAATCTAGCACAGATACGCAGTATTTT. It translates to CATSRDRESSTDTQYF. This chain links TRBV15 with TRBJ2-3, with D tentatively TRBD2 (5 bases). The CDR3 contains 16 residues. Germline CDR1 reads LNHNV; CDR2 reads YYDKDF (reference sequence). V was trimmed by 0 bases and J by 0 bases, leaving 10 bases between them.

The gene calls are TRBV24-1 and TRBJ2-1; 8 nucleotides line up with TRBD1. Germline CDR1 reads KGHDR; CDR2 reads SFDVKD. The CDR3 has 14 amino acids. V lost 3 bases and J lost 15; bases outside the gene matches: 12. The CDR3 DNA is TGTGCCACCAGTGATGGGGCCCCACAGGGGGTGGCGTTCTTC. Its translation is CATSDGAPQGVAFF.